The TCR beta chain under discussion was sequenced for a study of T cell clonotyping in hematopoietic cell transplantation. Whole-study findings and limits: Without cell sorting, CD4 versus CD8 contributions remain unresolved. Broader posttransplant TCR repertoire diversity was predicted by graft donor and pretransplant recipient Inverse Simpson Index values. Pathologically expanded recipient clonotypes increased progressively from day 30 to day 180 as diversity fell.

Assay: immunoSEQ multiplex PCR; the TCRdb copy retains only in-frame clones and omits some. The data contain 5,500 to 8,500 clones, 30% to 45% of them singletons. Germline trimming cut 4 bases from V and 2 bases from J; bases unmatched to any gene: 5. This CDR3 has 14 residues. The germline V gene encodes CDR1 GTSNPN and CDR2 SVGIG (reference sequence). About this clone: The antigen remains unidentified.

This receptor was obtained from an older female patient who had an allogeneic stem cell transplant, so the T cells may come from the graft donor. Some clones in this sample may be carry-over from other donors' samples. Sequencing used peripheral blood mononuclear cells, obtained 30 days after allogeneic stem cell transplant. The chain joins TRBV30 to TRBJ1-5; 7 nucleotides match TRBD1. The CDR3: CAWNRDSGNQPQHF. For the CDR3, the DNA is TGTGCCTGGAACAGGGACAGCGGCAATCAGCCCCAGCATTTT.